This T cell receptor beta chain was sequenced for a study of T cell responses to AZD1222 COVID-19 vaccine. Across the whole study: It was second doses at about 4 or about 12 weeks that were pooled.

From germline, CDR1 is MGHRA and CDR2 YSYEKL. CDR3 length: 13 residues. The V end lost 4 bases, the J end lost 5 bases, and 12 bases lay between the germline ends. The repertoire was sequenced with immunoSEQ multiplex PCR; TCRdb's copy has only in-frame clones and lacks some. The sample carries 95,000 to 100,000 clones, 85% to 90% recorded once. The study, taken as a whole, reports: In a largely white British group with more females than males, clonal diversity was possibly underestimated. Reportedly, nearly half the spike-specific TCRs target unmutated variant regions. Repertoires were sampled only after the peak T cell response.

Details on this clone: The antigen is undetermined.

The chain employs TRBV4-1 and TRBJ2-7, with D perhaps matching TRBD2 (5 bases). This clonotype originated in an adult in good health. Source: peripheral blood, taken on day 0 of AZD1222 vaccination. The CDR3 reads CASSPREGHEQYF. The CDR3 nucleotides read TGCGCCAGCAGCCCCCGCGAGGGCCACGAGCAGTACTTC.